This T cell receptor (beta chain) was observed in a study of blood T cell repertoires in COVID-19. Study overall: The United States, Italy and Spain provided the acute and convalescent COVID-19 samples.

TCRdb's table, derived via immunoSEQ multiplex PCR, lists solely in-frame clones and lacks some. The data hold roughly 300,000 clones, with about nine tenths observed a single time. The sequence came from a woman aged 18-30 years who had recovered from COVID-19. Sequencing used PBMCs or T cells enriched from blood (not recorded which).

The CDR3 spells CAISESQGDGTQYF. The CDR3 DNA sequence: TGTGCCATCAGTGAGAGTCAGGGGGATGGGACCCAGTACTTC. The chain uses TRBV10-3 and TRBJ2-5, with 7 bases aligning to TRBD1. After removal of 2 bases from V and 7 bases from J, the junction contained 7 bases not matched to a gene. The CDR3 loop spans 14 amino acids. The V gene's germline CDR1 is ENHRY and CDR2 SYGVKD.